The rows below give T cell receptor beta chains drawn from one sample of a study of control samples from healthy donors and cancer patients. Sequenced by immunoSEQ multiplex PCR; TCRdb stores in-frame clones only, minus some. The sample records about 110,000 clones, around 82% being singletons. Material for sequencing was blood. These receptors were collected from a woman aged 45-60 years in good health. Both conserved end residues are part of each CDR3. The order of the fields is D gene, clone size, J gene, V gene, CDR3 DNA, CDR3 protein. The D gene is left open where the match is weak. The size of a clone is reported for some rows only, either as once, few or many, or as a class for expanded clones.

d_gene: -; abundance: -; j_gene: TRBJ2-7; v_gene: TRBV6-6; CDR3nt: TGTGCCAGCAGTCGATCCGGGCAGAAGTCCTACGAGCAGTACTTC; CDR3aa: CASSRSGQKSYEQYF
d_gene: -; abundance: -; j_gene: TRBJ2-1; v_gene: TRBV27; CDR3nt: TGTGCCAGCAGACGGGGGCGGGTGGGGGATGAGCAGTTCTTC; CDR3aa: CASRRGRVGDEQFF
d_gene: -; abundance: -; j_gene: TRBJ1-2; v_gene: TRBV2; CDR3nt: TGTGCCAGCAGGGAACAGGGTCTCGGGTATGGCTACACCTTC; CDR3aa: CASREQGLGYGYTF
d_gene: TRBD2; abundance: -; j_gene: TRBJ2-2; v_gene: TRBV6-1; CDR3nt: TGTGCCAGCAGTGTAGCGGGAGGAATAGGAACCGGGGAGCTGTTTTTT; CDR3aa: CASSVAGGIGTGELFF
d_gene: -; abundance: -; j_gene: TRBJ2-2; v_gene: TRBV3-1/TRBV3-2; CDR3nt: TGTGCCAGCAGCCCAATACAGGGTTTCACCGGGGAGCTGTTTTTT; CDR3aa: CASSPIQGFTGELFF
d_gene: -; abundance: few; j_gene: TRBJ2-7; v_gene: TRBV3-1/TRBV3-2; CDR3nt: TGTGCCAGCAGTACCGTCGCGAAACTGGTCTACGAGCAGTACTTC; CDR3aa: CASSTVAKLVYEQYF
d_gene: TRBD2; abundance: few; j_gene: TRBJ2-7; v_gene: TRBV18; CDR3nt: TGTGCCAGCTCACCGGGACTAGCGGCCGAGCAGTACTTC; CDR3aa: CASSPGLAAEQYF
d_gene: -; abundance: -; j_gene: TRBJ2-3; v_gene: TRBV3-1/TRBV3-2; CDR3nt: TGTGCCAGCAGCCAAGGGGTAGGACTGGGGTATGATACGCAGTATTTT; CDR3aa: CASSQGVGLGYDTQYF
d_gene: -; abundance: -; j_gene: TRBJ1-6; v_gene: TRBV27; CDR3nt: TGTGCCAGCACATCGAGCTCCTATAATTCACCCCTCCACTTT; CDR3aa: CASTSSSYNSPLHF
d_gene: -; abundance: -; j_gene: TRBJ2-1; v_gene: TRBV6-5; CDR3nt: TGTGCCAGCACCAGCCTCTCAGGTTGGAATGAGCAGTTCTTC; CDR3aa: CASTSLSGWNEQFF
d_gene: TRBD1; abundance: -; j_gene: TRBJ2-5; v_gene: TRBV19; CDR3nt: TGTGCCACCTCGACAGGGGGTGAGACCCAGTACTTC; CDR3aa: CATSTGGETQYF
d_gene: TRBD1; abundance: -; j_gene: TRBJ1-2; v_gene: TRBV24-1; CDR3nt: TGTGCCACCAGTGGACAGGGTAACAACTATGGCTACACCTTC; CDR3aa: CATSGQGNNYGYTF
d_gene: TRBD1; abundance: -; j_gene: TRBJ1-5; v_gene: TRBV2; CDR3nt: TGTGCCAGCAGCGGACAGGGAGGACAGCCCCAGCATTTT; CDR3aa: CASSGQGGQPQHF
d_gene: -; abundance: -; j_gene: TRBJ2-6; v_gene: TRBV27; CDR3nt: TGTGCCAGCAGGTTGAGCTCTGGGGCCAACGTCCTGACTTTC; CDR3aa: CASRLSSGANVLTF
d_gene: -; abundance: -; j_gene: TRBJ1-3; v_gene: TRBV5-1; CDR3nt: TGCGCCAGCAGCCTCGGACAGAACCCTGGAAACACCATATATTTT; CDR3aa: CASSLGQNPGNTIYF
d_gene: TRBD1; abundance: -; j_gene: TRBJ1-2; v_gene: TRBV5-1; CDR3nt: TGCGCCAGCAGTAATTCAGGGGGTAACTATGGCTACACCTTC; CDR3aa: CASSNSGGNYGYTF
d_gene: -; abundance: -; j_gene: TRBJ2-1; v_gene: TRBV3-1/TRBV3-2; CDR3nt: TGTGCCAGCAGCCAAGTAATGGATGAGCAGTTCTTC; CDR3aa: CASSQVMDEQFF
d_gene: -; abundance: few; j_gene: TRBJ2-7; v_gene: TRBV7-9; CDR3nt: TGTGCCAGCAGCCCCAAACGGAGGTTAACAGAAGAGCAGTACTTC; CDR3aa: CASSPKRRLTEEQYF
d_gene: TRBD1; abundance: -; j_gene: TRBJ2-7; v_gene: TRBV11-2; CDR3nt: TGTGCCAGCAGCTTAGAGCGGGACAGGATAACCTACGAGCAGTACTTC; CDR3aa: CASSLERDRITYEQYF
d_gene: -; abundance: -; j_gene: TRBJ2-7; v_gene: TRBV11-3; CDR3nt: TGTGCCAGCAGCTTATTACAGAGCTCCTACGAGCAGTACTTC; CDR3aa: CASSLLQSSYEQYF
d_gene: -; abundance: -; j_gene: TRBJ2-7; v_gene: TRBV7-9; CDR3nt: TGTGCCAGCAGCTTAGAGTTAGCGTCCGACGAGCAGTACTTC; CDR3aa: CASSLELASDEQYF
d_gene: -; abundance: -; j_gene: TRBJ1-3; v_gene: TRBV5-4; CDR3nt: TGTGCCAGCGGCTTGGACGGAGACACCATATATTTT; CDR3aa: CASGLDGDTIYF
d_gene: -; abundance: -; j_gene: TRBJ1-2; v_gene: TRBV6-5; CDR3nt: TGTGCCAGCGCCCAGTTGGGCTACACCTTC; CDR3aa: CASAQLGYTF
d_gene: -; abundance: once; j_gene: TRBJ1-1; v_gene: TRBV6-1; CDR3nt: TGTGCCAGCAGTGAATCGGGGCAAACTGAAGCTTTCTTT; CDR3aa: CASSESGQTEAFF
d_gene: TRBD1; abundance: -; j_gene: TRBJ2-1; v_gene: TRBV3-1/TRBV3-2; CDR3nt: TGTGCCAGCAGTTGGGGCAGGGGGCTCGGCAATGAGCAGTTCTTC; CDR3aa: CASSWGRGLGNEQFF
d_gene: -; abundance: -; j_gene: TRBJ2-6; v_gene: TRBV7-7; CDR3nt: TGTGCTAGCAGCTTAGGGGAGGCAGGGACGGGGGCCAACGTCCTGACTTTC; CDR3aa: CASSLGEAGTGANVLTF
d_gene: -; abundance: -; j_gene: TRBJ2-3; v_gene: TRBV29-1; CDR3nt: TGCAGCGTTGGAGGGGGGACAGATACGCAGTATTTT; CDR3aa: CSVGGGTDTQYF
d_gene: -; abundance: -; j_gene: TRBJ1-5; v_gene: TRBV7-9; CDR3nt: TGTGCCAGCAGTCCCGGGGGGTTTGGCAATCAGCCCCAGCATTTT; CDR3aa: CASSPGGFGNQPQHF
d_gene: -; abundance: -; j_gene: TRBJ1-6; v_gene: TRBV19; CDR3nt: TGTGCCAGTAGTACGTCAGGGGCCTTGAATAATTCACCCCTCCACTTT; CDR3aa: CASSTSGALNNSPLHF
d_gene: -; abundance: -; j_gene: TRBJ2-7; v_gene: TRBV4-3; CDR3nt: TGCGCCAGCAGCCAGGAGGTGAGCTCCTACGAGCAGTACTTC; CDR3aa: CASSQEVSSYEQYF
d_gene: TRBD2; abundance: -; j_gene: TRBJ2-1; v_gene: TRBV11-3; CDR3nt: TGTGCCAGCAGTTCAATAGCGGGAGGAGTCTCCCATGAGCAGTTCTTC; CDR3aa: CASSSIAGGVSHEQFF
d_gene: -; abundance: -; j_gene: TRBJ1-1; v_gene: TRBV11-2; CDR3nt: TGTGCCAGCAGCTTAGAACAGGGATCCCAAGCTTTCTTT; CDR3aa: CASSLEQGSQAFF
d_gene: -; abundance: -; j_gene: TRBJ2-7; v_gene: TRBV28; CDR3nt: TGTGCCAGCAGTTCCCCGACAGTACCAGGGTGCGAGCAGTACTTC; CDR3aa: CASSSPTVPGCEQYF
d_gene: -; abundance: few; j_gene: TRBJ1-5; v_gene: TRBV18; CDR3nt: TGTGCCAGCTCACCGGAGGGGAGTCAGCCCCAGCATTTT; CDR3aa: CASSPEGSQPQHF
d_gene: -; abundance: -; j_gene: TRBJ1-1; v_gene: TRBV7-2; CDR3nt: TGTGCCAGCAGCTTAGTCGCGGGACTGAACACTGAAGCTTTCTTT; CDR3aa: CASSLVAGLNTEAFF
d_gene: -; abundance: -; j_gene: TRBJ2-5; v_gene: TRBV11-1; CDR3nt: TGTGCCAGCAGCACGCCTCCGGGAGAGACCCAGTACTTC; CDR3aa: CASSTPPGETQYF
d_gene: -; abundance: -; j_gene: TRBJ1-6; v_gene: TRBV6-1; CDR3nt: TGTGCCAGCAGTGAACGGACGGAGACCTCACCCCTCCACTTT; CDR3aa: CASSERTETSPLHF
d_gene: TRBD1; abundance: few; j_gene: TRBJ2-3; v_gene: TRBV18; CDR3nt: TGTGCCAGCTCACCAGGGACAGGGACTACCACAGATACGCAGTATTTT; CDR3aa: CASSPGTGTTTDTQYF
d_gene: TRBD1; abundance: -; j_gene: TRBJ2-1; v_gene: TRBV29-1; CDR3nt: TGCAGCGTTGTAGGTACCGGGACAGGTTTTGAGAATGAGCAGTTCTTC; CDR3aa: CSVVGTGTGFENEQFF
d_gene: TRBD1; abundance: -; j_gene: TRBJ2-5; v_gene: TRBV7-2; CDR3nt: TGTGCCAGCAGCATGACAGGGGTCCAAGAGACCCAGTACTTC; CDR3aa: CASSMTGVQETQYF
d_gene: -; abundance: once; j_gene: TRBJ1-1; v_gene: TRBV3-1/TRBV3-2; CDR3nt: TGTGCCAGCAGCCAAGATCGAAAGGGTCGGGGGTTGGTCTTT; CDR3aa: CASSQDRKGRGLVF